These 17 T cell receptor beta chains were all obtained from the same sample, sequenced in a study of blood T cell repertoires in COVID-19. Assay used: immunoSEQ multiplex PCR; TCRdb lists only in-frame clones, some missing. Altogether under 300,000 clones are present, about 81% being singletons, with the ten largest covering almost 1.5%. Sequenced material: peripheral blood. These receptors all stem from a human donor with COVID-19, enrolled during active disease. The donor label of this sample is uncertain.

The table lists this clone with a count of one. This chain connects TRBV10-3 to TRBJ2-2, with TRBD2 identical over 8 bases. The ends lost 0 bases at V and 4 bases at J; junction bases unmatched: 7. This CDR3 is 17 amino acids long. Germline values: CDR1 ENHRY, CDR2 SYGVKD. This CDR3 reads CAISESAGTSSTGELFF. CDR3 DNA: TGTGCCATCAGTGAGTCTGCCGGGACTAGTAGCACCGGGGAGCTGTTTTTT.

This chain connects TRBV15 to TRBJ1-2; D perhaps matches TRBD1 (5 bases). The germline V gene encodes CDR1 LNHNV and CDR2 YYDKDF (reference sequence). CDR3 length equals 18 residues. The V and J ends lost 0 bases and 5 bases respectively, with 22 bases between them. For the CDR3, the DNA is TGTGCCACCAGCAGAGATAAGGCAGGGCTTCTGAGGAGTTATGGCTACACCTTC. It yields the protein CATSRDKAGLLRSYGYTF.

The chain links TRBV10-3 to TRBJ2-3; D is undetermined. Germline-derived CDR1 and CDR2 are ENHRY and SYGVKD. This CDR3 has 15 amino acids. Trimming removed 6 bases from V and 2 bases from J, with 15 bases in between. This CDR3 is CAIRPDPSATDTQYF. The CDR3 coding sequence is TGTGCCATCAGACCTGACCCGAGCGCCACAGATACGCAGTATTTT.

V is TRBV27 and J is TRBJ2-1; TRBD2 might be the D (6 bases). The CDR3 contains 16 residues. V was shortened by 0 bases and J by 9 bases, with 18 bases between the two germline ends. Germline V lookup: CDR1 MNHEY, CDR2 SMNVEV (reference sequence). CDR3 residues: CASSLSGGLTRGEQFF. CDR3 coding DNA: TGTGCCAGCAGTTTATCCGGCGGACTAACCCGGGGTGAGCAGTTCTTC.

The rearrangement links TRBV28 to TRBJ1-5; 8 nucleotides agree with TRBD1. This CDR3 region has 14 residues. Per germline, CDR1 MDHEN and CDR2 SYDVKM. With 2 bases clipped from V and 7 bases from J, the junction kept 4 bases outside the gene matches. CDR3 loop: CASSLAGTGQPQHF. As DNA, the CDR3 is TGTGCCAGCAGTTTAGCAGGGACAGGCCAGCCCCAGCATTTT.

This chain connects TRBV6-5 to TRBJ1-4; 8 bases map to TRBD1. CDR1 and CDR2 from the germline V gene are MNHEY and SVGAGI. The junction had 7 bases not matched to a gene; V was cut back by 5 bases and J by 8 bases. CDR3 length equals 14 residues. This CDR3 reads CASSLDRGREKLFF. In DNA, the CDR3 is TGTGCCAGCAGTCTAGACAGGGGAAGAGAAAAACTGTTTTTT.

The genes are TRBV5-4 and TRBJ1-2; D may be TRBD1 (6 bases). Trimming took off 4 bases at V and 8 bases at J, with 18 bases between the two ends. Germline assignment: CDR1 SGHNT and CDR2 YYREEE (reference sequence). The CDR3 length is 14 residues. The CDR3 DNA reads as TGTGCCAGCAGCGTGGACAGTTTCCTCGAGGGCTACACCTTC. Translation gives CASSVDSFLEGYTF.

The chain recombines TRBV29-1 with TRBJ1-2; tentative D call: TRBD1 (6 bases). Germline CDR1 SQVTM, CDR2 ANQGSEA. The V end lost 5 bases, the J end lost 6 bases, and 16 bases lay between the germline ends. The CDR3 consists of 13 residues. In nucleotides, the CDR3 is TGCAGCGTTCACCGGGGGGCGATCGATGGCTACACCTTC. It translates to CSVHRGAIDGYTF.

V and J are TRBV7-8 and TRBJ2-5; TRBD2 matches at 12 bases. Germline loops: CDR1 SGHVS, CDR2 FQNEAQ. The CDR3 spans 16 residues. Trimming took 5 bases from V and 5 from J; bases not matched to a gene: 9. This CDR3 is CASSGRLAGESETQYF. Written as DNA, the CDR3 is TGTGCCAGCAGCGGGCGACTAGCGGGAGAGTCGGAGACCCAGTACTTC.

The table lists this clone with a count of one. The gene calls are TRBV5-1 and TRBJ1-4; D call uncertain. Trimming removed 4 bases at V and 0 bases at J, with 4 bases between. Germline assignment: CDR1 SGHRS and CDR2 YFSETQ. The CDR3 has 13 amino acids. Here the CDR3 reads CASSRATNEKLFF. CDR3 DNA: TGCGCCAGCAGCCGAGCAACTAATGAAAAACTGTTTTTT. Full variable domain (missing parts from reference TRBV5-1 and TRBJ1-4): KAGVTQTPRYLIKTRGQQVTLSCSPISGHRSVSWYQQTPGQGLQFLFEYFSETQRNKGNFPGRFSGRQFSNSRSEMNVSTLELGDSALYLCASSRATNEKLFFGSGTQLSVL.

The CDR3 loop is CASTQLAGTAGELFF. DNA of the CDR3: TGTGCCAGTACCCAACTTGCGGGAACGGCCGGGGAGCTGTTTTTT. The chain carries TRBV19 and TRBJ2-2; TRBD2 might be the D (6 bases). CDR3 size: 15 residues. CDR1 and CDR2 (germline): LNHDA, SQIVND (reference sequence). Trimming took off 7 bases at V and 6 bases at J, with 18 bases between the two ends.

The chain carries TRBV25-1 and TRBJ1-1; 9 nucleotides line up with TRBD1. This CDR3 has 18 amino acids. CDR1 is MGHDK, CDR2 SYGVNS, per germline. The trim removed 2 bases at V and 1 base at J, leaving 11 bases unmatched. The CDR3 loop reads CASSEGLGGTGPNTEAFF. For the CDR3, the DNA is TGTGCCAGCAGTGAAGGTTTGGGAGGGACAGGGCCGAACACTGAAGCTTTCTTT.

The V gene is TRBV5-1, the J gene TRBJ1-4; D possibly corresponds to TRBD1 (5 bases). Trimming removed 0 bases from V and 5 bases from J, with 14 bases in between. CDR1 and CDR2 from the germline V gene are SGHRS and YFSETQ. The CDR3 is 16 residues long. CDR3 sequence (DNA): TGCGCCAGCAGCTTGGAGGTACAGGTTCGGAATGAAAAACTGTTTTTT. As protein: CASSLEVQVRNEKLFF.

The V call is TRBV5-1, the J call TRBJ2-7; TRBD2 agrees at 7 bases. Per germline, CDR1 SGHRS and CDR2 YFSETQ. The length of the CDR3 is 16 residues. Unmatched junction bases numbered 9, after V lost 3 bases and J lost 0 bases. The CDR3 is CASSSRGGSHSYEQYF. The CDR3 DNA follows: TGCGCCAGCAGCTCTAGAGGCGGGAGTCACTCCTACGAGCAGTACTTC.

The V gene is TRBV19, the J gene TRBJ2-1; D perhaps matches TRBD2 (6 bases). The V gene lost 3 bases and the J gene lost 8 bases, with 11 bases spanning the gap. The CDR3 runs 13 residues. The germline V gene has CDR1 LNHDA and CDR2 SQIVND (reference sequence). In nucleotides, the CDR3 is TGTGCCAGTAGTATCCTACCGGGAGATGAGCAGTTCTTC. Translated: CASSILPGDEQFF.

The chain carries TRBV27 and TRBJ2-7; D unresolved. The ends were cut back, 5 bases at V and 2 bases at J, with 10 bases in the middle. In germline, CDR1 is MNHEY, CDR2 SMNVEV (reference sequence). The CDR3 consists of 13 residues. The CDR3 DNA follows: TGTGCCAGCAGTCCCCTACCCCCCTACGAGCAGTACTTC. Protein: CASSPLPPYEQYF.

The chain carries TRBV24-1 and TRBJ2-1; TRBD2 agrees at 12 bases. CDR3 length: 18 amino acids. Trimming took 2 bases from V and 6 from J; bases not matched to a gene: 10. The germline V gene has CDR1 KGHDR and CDR2 SFDVKD. The CDR3 DNA reads as TGTGCCACCAGTGATTCGGGACTAGCGGGTCCTAGGGCCAATGAGCAGTTCTTC. As protein: CATSDSGLAGPRANEQFF.